This T cell receptor beta chain was documented in a study of T-cell memory formation after mild COVID-19. The study, taken as a whole, reports: Some clones that responded were present in memory (sampled pre-infection), which suggests cross-reactive memory joined. Contracting CD4+ clones sat mainly in CM and EM; CD8+ in EMRA.

On this clonotype: Its target is not known.

Germline CDR1 is LGHDT and CDR2 is YNNKEL (reference sequence). The CDR3 consists of 15 residues. The V gene lost 4 bases and the J gene lost 5 bases, with 17 bases spanning the gap. Amplification by 5'RACE using constant-segment primers produced TCR alpha and TCR beta cDNA libraries that carried sample barcodes and UMIs. TCRdb ran MiXCR on the 5' RACE reads and lists one entry per CDR3 protein. This sample yields hundreds of thousands of distinct CDR3 sequences, of which around 18% are seen a single time; about 8.8% belongs to the top ten. Material for sequencing was PBMCs or a T cell subset sorted from them (not recorded which). This clonotype originated in an adult woman who had mild COVID-19 (a few samples of this study predate the infection). Cell type and time point are not known. This chain connects TRBV3-1 to TRBJ1-1; perhaps TRBD1 as D (5 bases). CDR3 bases: TGTGCCAGCAGCCCCAAGAGAAGGGGACGGACTGAAGCTTTCTTT. Translated: CASSPKRRGRTEAFF.